Below, 30 T cell receptor beta chains from the same sample are listed, as sequenced in a study of blood T cell repertoires in COVID-19. The assay was immunoSEQ multiplex PCR, and TCRdb's table has in-frame clones only and misses some. The sample yields fewer than 400,000 clones, roughly 85% seen once. The material sequenced was peripheral blood. The receptors here all came from a woman aged 18 to 35 with acute or convalescent COVID-19.

This clone was seen many times. The CDR3, as DNA: TGTGCCAGCAGTTTGTCCGGGGTTGGCTACACCTTC. Translating it yields CASSLSGVGYTF. The V call is TRBV28, the J call TRBJ1-2; unclear D gene. The germline V gene has CDR1 MDHEN and CDR2 SYDVKM. Trimming removed 3 bases at V and 7 bases at J, with 9 bases between. This CDR3 region has 12 residues.

This rearrangement joins TRBV30 to TRBJ1-2; tentatively, D is TRBD1 (6 bases). Trimming left V 3 bases short and J 4 bases short, with 12 bases between. In germline, CDR1 is GTSNPN, CDR2 SVGIG (reference sequence). CDR3 length: 13 amino acids. The CDR3 spells CAWRTAGAYGYTF. The CDR3 DNA is TGTGCCTGGAGGACCGCGGGGGCCTATGGCTACACCTTC.

The chain recombines TRBV19 with TRBJ1-5, with D tentatively TRBD1 (5 bases). The CDR3 sequence is 14 residues long. Germline assignment: CDR1 LNHDA and CDR2 SQIVND (reference sequence). V lost 4 bases, J lost 5 bases, and 12 bases lay in between. The CDR3 loop is CASSREGRYQPQHF. CDR3 bases: TGTGCCAGTAGTAGGGAGGGGAGGTATCAGCCCCAGCATTTT.

The rearrangement links TRBV6-6 to TRBJ2-1; TRBD2 might be the D (5 bases). The length of the CDR3 is 14 residues. V lost 6 bases, J lost 0 bases, and 9 bases lay in between. CDR1 is MNHNY and CDR2 is SVGAGI in the germline V gene (reference sequence). CDR3 residues: CASRAADSYNEQFF. The CDR3 DNA is TGTGCCAGCAGAGCGGCGGACTCCTACAATGAGCAGTTCTTC.

The genes are TRBV10-2 and TRBJ2-5; 8 bases map to TRBD2. V trimming: 6 bases; J trimming: 5 bases; junction bases outside the gene matches: 8. CDR1 and CDR2 (germline): WSHSY, SAAADI. The CDR3 sequence is 14 residues long. The CDR3 nucleotides are TGCGCCAGCAGACCCCAAGCGGGAGTGGAGACCCAGTACTTC. Translation: CASRPQAGVETQYF.

V and J are TRBV25-1 and TRBJ1-2; D is possibly TRBD1 (5 bases). This CDR3 has 13 residues. The germline V and J ends were trimmed by 1 base and 4 bases, with 7 bases remaining between them. The germline V gene has CDR1 MGHDK and CDR2 SYGVNS. CDR3 sequence reads: CASSESDSYGYTF. The DNA for the CDR3 is TGTGCCAGCAGTGAATCAGACAGCTATGGCTACACCTTC.

The chain couples TRBV5-1 to TRBJ1-3; D is perhaps TRBD1 (5 bases). This CDR3 is built from 14 residues. Germline lookup yields CDR1 SGHRS and CDR2 YFSETQ. V lost 4 bases and J lost 2, with 10 bases in between. CDR3 sequence reads: CASSQGGAGNTIYF. As DNA, the CDR3 is TGCGCCAGCAGCCAGGGTGGGGCTGGAAACACCATATATTTT.

The chain uses TRBV28 and TRBJ1-2; D is possibly TRBD1 (5 bases). V was cut by 2 bases and J by 5 bases, with 9 bases left in between. CDR3 length: 13 amino acids. Germline V CDR1 and CDR2: MDHEN, SYDVKM. CDR3 loop: CASSLVRTYGYTF. DNA of the CDR3: TGTGCCAGCAGTTTAGTCAGGACATATGGCTACACCTTC.

The gene calls are TRBV7-9 and TRBJ1-1; 7 nucleotides line up with TRBD1. Unmatched junction bases numbered 5, after V lost 6 bases and J lost 1 base. Germline V gives CDR1 SEHNR, CDR2 FQNEAQ (reference sequence). This CDR3 is built from 14 residues. CDR3 amino acids: CASRDGDRNTEAFF. CDR3 in DNA: TGTGCCAGCAGGGACGGGGACAGGAACACTGAAGCTTTCTTT.

The V call is TRBV5-5, the J call TRBJ1-3; unclear D gene. The germline V gene has CDR1 SGHKS and CDR2 YYEKEE (reference sequence). The CDR3 runs 14 residues. The V end was cut by 2 bases, the J end by 7 bases, with 13 bases between. The CDR3 DNA follows: TGTGCCAGCAGCTTCAGTTATCCTAGGAACACCATATATTTT. This encodes CASSFSYPRNTIYF.

The rearrangement uses TRBV24-1 and TRBJ2-3, with 8 bases aligning to TRBD1. Unmatched junction bases numbered 9, after V lost 7 bases and J lost 1 base. The CDR3 consists of 16 residues. Germline loops: CDR1 KGHDR, CDR2 SFDVKD. Here the CDR3 DNA reads TGTGCCACCAGCGCTGTGGACAGGGACGGCACAGATACGCAGTATTTT. Amino acids: CATSAVDRDGTDTQYF.

This chain joins TRBV5-1 and TRBJ1-4; D is unresolved. This CDR3 is 14 amino acids long. With 7 bases removed from V and 3 bases from J, the gap between germline ends came to 13 bases. Per the germline V gene, CDR1 is SGHRS and CDR2 is YFSETQ. CDR3 nucleotides: TGCGCCAGCGGCCAAGCGTTAGCTAATGAAAAACTGTTTTTT. This gives the protein CASGQALANEKLFF.

The V gene is TRBV12-3 or TRBV12-4, the J gene TRBJ1-2; weak D call: TRBD1 (5 bases). This CDR3 has 12 residues. Trimming pared 6 bases from V and 3 bases from J, leaving 8 bases between. This CDR3 reads CASSKTDYGYTF. CDR3 coding DNA: TGTGCCAGCAGCAAGACAGACTATGGCTACACCTTC.

The CDR3 loop is CASSMRKEIPGGYTF. CDR3 in DNA: TGTGCCAGTAGTATGCGGAAGGAGATTCCTGGAGGCTACACCTTC. This chain connects TRBV19 to TRBJ1-2; the D is unclear. The CDR3 is made up of 15 amino acids. V lost 3 bases to trimming and J lost 8 bases, with 19 bases between them. Germline V lookup: CDR1 LNHDA, CDR2 SQIVND (reference sequence).

The chain uses TRBV7-3 and TRBJ2-6; TRBD2 aligns across 8 bases. Per the germline V gene, CDR1 is SGHTA and CDR2 is FQGTGA. The trim removed 5 bases at V and 0 bases at J, leaving 0 bases unmatched. The CDR3 extends over 15 amino acids. CDR3 loop: CASSRGGSGANVLTF. In DNA form, the CDR3 reads TGTGCCAGCAGCCGGGGGGGCTCTGGGGCCAACGTCCTGACTTTC. Full variable domain (outside the CDR3, taken from reference TRBV7-3 and TRBJ2-6): GAGVSQTPSNKVTEKGKYVELRCDPISGHTALYWYRQSLGQGPEFLIYFQGTGAADDSGLPNDRFFAVRPEGSVSTLKIQRTERGDSAVYLCASSRGGSGANVLTFGAGSRLTVL.

In its sample, this clone was seen a few times. The gene calls are TRBV7-2 and TRBJ2-7; 9 nucleotides agree with TRBD2. Looked up from germline, CDR1 is SGHTA and CDR2 is FQGNSA. This CDR3 has 15 residues. The J segment lost 4 bases and the V segment lost 0 bases, leaving 4 bases of the junction unmatched. CDR3 DNA: TGTGCCAGCAGCTTAGCCCAGAGCGGGGGGTACGAGCAGTACTTC. Translating gives CASSLAQSGGYEQYF.

The chain employs TRBV28 and TRBJ1-1; D perhaps matches TRBD1 (5 bases). Trimming cost V 6 bases and J 4 bases, with 18 bases left between them. The V gene's germline CDR1 is MDHEN and CDR2 SYDVKM. The CDR3 has 15 amino acids. The CDR3: CASSIRTFQSTEAFF. CDR3 in DNA: TGTGCCAGCAGCATCCGGACATTTCAATCCACTGAAGCTTTCTTT.

The chain combines TRBV5-1 with TRBJ2-5; 9 nucleotides line up with TRBD2. This CDR3 region has 19 residues. CDR1 and CDR2 from the germline V gene are SGHRS and YFSETQ. The V gene end was trimmed by 0 bases and the J gene end by 5 bases; junction bases not matched to a gene: 17. The CDR3 is CASSLGRTSVGPLEETQYF. DNA for the CDR3: TGCGCCAGCAGCTTGGGACGGACTAGCGTAGGCCCCCTCGAGGAGACCCAGTACTTC.

V is TRBV9 and J is TRBJ2-1; 7 nucleotides match TRBD2. The V gene end was trimmed by 4 bases and the J gene end by 6 bases; junction bases not matched to a gene: 10. The germline V gene has CDR1 SGDLS and CDR2 YYNGEE. The length of the CDR3 is 15 residues. The CDR3 loop is CASSPGGDPSNEQFF. Written as DNA, the CDR3 is TGTGCCAGCAGCCCGGGAGGAGATCCCTCCAATGAGCAGTTCTTC.

V is TRBV3-1 (or the pseudogene TRBV3-2) and J is TRBJ2-1, with 8 bases identical to TRBD1. The CDR3 length is 16 residues. CDR1 and CDR2 from the germline V gene are LGHDT and YNNKEL (reference sequence). The trim removed 0 bases at V and 8 bases at J, leaving 9 bases unmatched. CDR3: CASSQDQGRGRDEQFF. The CDR3 region has the DNA TGTGCCAGCAGCCAAGATCAGGGCAGGGGGCGGGATGAGCAGTTCTTC.

The rearrangement links TRBV24-1 to TRBJ2-3; 11 bases line up with TRBD2. This CDR3 region has 16 residues. Germline values: CDR1 KGHDR, CDR2 SFDVKD. V gave up 4 bases and J gave up 4 bases; unmatched junction bases: 6. The CDR3 loop reads CATSDSSGRSPDTQYF. CDR3 DNA: TGTGCCACCAGTGACTCTAGCGGGAGGAGTCCAGATACGCAGTATTTT.

This clone was observed a single time. V gene TRBV18 combines with J gene TRBJ1-3; 7 bases fit TRBD1. This CDR3 is built from 18 residues. Germline CDR1 is KGHSH and CDR2 is LQKENI. The V and J ends lost 3 bases and 0 bases, in that order; junction bases with no gene match: 11. CDR3 nucleotides: TGTGCCAGCTCACCGGGACAGTTGGGTGTCTCCTCTGGAAACACCATATATTTT. This gives the protein CASSPGQLGVSSGNTIYF.

J is TRBJ1-2 and V is TRBV19; no reliable D call. Trimming cost V 5 bases and J 8 bases, with 21 bases left between them. The germline gives CDR1 LNHDA, CDR2 SQIVND (reference sequence). The CDR3 consists of 15 residues. The CDR3: CASSFGKGAIEGYTF. The CDR3 DNA is TGTGCCAGTAGTTTCGGGAAGGGAGCGATCGAAGGCTACACCTTC.

The chain employs TRBV29-1 and TRBJ1-1, with D possibly matching TRBD1 (6 bases). Germline V lookup: CDR1 SQVTM, CDR2 ANQGSEA. V lost 4 bases and J 1 base, leaving 10 bases between the germline ends. CDR3 length: 13 residues. The CDR3: CSVGTAQNTEAFF. The CDR3 DNA is TGCAGCGTTGGGACAGCTCAGAACACTGAAGCTTTCTTT.

The chain uses TRBV5-1 and TRBJ2-6; D unresolved. The ends were cut back, 2 bases at V and 0 bases at J, with 6 bases in the middle. Germline V gene sequence: CDR1 SGHRS, CDR2 YFSETQ. The CDR3 runs 15 residues. The CDR3 spells CASSLSGSGANVLTF. The CDR3 coding sequence is TGCGCCAGCAGCTTATCCGGCTCTGGGGCCAACGTCCTGACTTTC. Drawing the rest from reference TRBV5-1 and TRBJ2-6, the complete variable domain is KAGVTQTPRYLIKTRGQQVTLSCSPISGHRSVSWYQQTPGQGLQFLFEYFSETQRNKGNFPGRFSGRQFSNSRSEMNVSTLELGDSALYLCASSLSGSGANVLTFGAGSRLTVL.

V usage is TRBV4-1 and J usage is TRBJ1-1, with D perhaps TRBD1 (5 bases). The germline V gene has CDR1 MGHRA and CDR2 YSYEKL. The CDR3 sequence is 15 residues long. Between the trimmed V and J ends, which lost 4 bases and 4 bases, there was a span of 16 bases. This chain's CDR3 is CASSPRGREGTEAFF. CDR3 nucleotides: TGCGCCAGCAGCCCTAGGGGCAGGGAGGGCACTGAAGCTTTCTTT.

The rearrangement joins TRBV4-2 to TRBJ1-5; tentative D call: TRBD1 (5 bases). Germline loops: CDR1 LGHNA, CDR2 YNFKEQ. V lost 0 bases to trimming and J lost 3 bases, with 12 bases between them. CDR3 length: 16 amino acids. The CDR3 region is CASSQDARQNNQPQHF. DNA of the CDR3: TGTGCCAGCAGCCAAGACGCGAGACAGAACAATCAGCCCCAGCATTTT.

This chain's CDR3 is CAWSAVHEQYF. Written as DNA, the CDR3 is TGTGCCTGGAGCGCAGTCCACGAGCAGTACTTC. The V gene is TRBV30, the J gene TRBJ2-7; D call uncertain. The ends were cut back, 3 bases at V and 5 bases at J, with 8 bases in the middle. This CDR3 region has 11 residues. Germline loops: CDR1 GTSNPN, CDR2 SVGIG (reference sequence).

This CDR3 is CAISESRQSEETQYF. The CDR3 DNA sequence: TGTGCCATCAGTGAGTCGAGACAGTCCGAAGAGACCCAGTACTTC. J is TRBJ2-5 and V is TRBV10-3; D perhaps matches TRBD1 (5 bases). The CDR3 runs 15 residues. From germline, CDR1 is ENHRY and CDR2 SYGVKD. The V and J ends lost 0 bases and 3 bases respectively, with 11 bases between them.

V usage is TRBV6-4 and J usage is TRBJ1-5; no reliable D call. The CDR3 spans 13 residues. V dropped 5 bases and J dropped 3 bases, with 8 bases sitting between them. Germline lookup yields CDR1 MRHNA and CDR2 SNTAGT. The CDR3 DNA reads TGTGCCAGCAGTCAGTCTCCCAATCAGCCCCAGCATTTT. Amino acid sequence: CASSQSPNQPQHF.